This T cell receptor (beta chain) was found in a study of T cell repertoires in cytomegalovirus infection. TCRdb re-called the reads through MiXCR, storing one row per CDR3 protein. The table lists around 230,000 distinct CDR3 sequences, approximately 40% of them singletons. A few counts support this clonotype. Its antigen is unknown. There are 16 residues in the CDR3. V was pared by 0 bases and J by 5 bases, with 14 bases between. Germline V gene data show CDR1 as SGHAT and CDR2 as FQNNGV. V and J are TRBV11-2 and TRBJ2-1, with D perhaps TRBD2 (5 bases). The TCR comes from a human donor in good health (CMV status not recorded). Some clones in this sample may be carry-over from other donors' samples. The sample consisted of CD8+ T cells from cultured PBMCs, taken from culture after CMV antigen stimulation. The CDR3 DNA reads as TGTGCCAGCAGCTTAGATTGGGCATCGGAGGACAATGAGCAGTTCTTC. Its translation: CASSLDWASEDNEQFF.